This paragraph covers one T cell receptor (beta chain) sequence. No antigen is known for it. The data belong to a study of graft-versus-host responses after intestinal transplantation. Study background: Recipients received multivisceral, liver-intestinal, or isolated intestinal transplants.

Sequenced by immunoSEQ multiplex PCR; TCRdb stores in-frame clones only, minus some. The sample shows fewer than 110,000 clones, roughly 86% of them seen only once. Germline values: CDR1 SGHRS, CDR2 YFSETQ. CDR3 length: 14 residues. Trimming took 5 bases from V and 1 from J, leaving 12 bases between them. The sequences come from unstimulated CD4+ T cells sorted from spleen or lymph node cells, collected before transplant. This clonotype was sampled from a human donor who was the organ donor for an intestinal transplant. V usage is TRBV5-1 and J usage is TRBJ1-1; D gene ambiguous. Here the CDR3 DNA reads TGCGCCAGCAGTCGGTCAGTTACGAACACTGAAGCTTTCTTT. Amino acid sequence: CASSRSVTNTEAFF.